The source of this T cell receptor beta chain is a study of Ad26.COV2.S vaccination and SARS-CoV-2 variants. Study-wide background: The trial was COV1001 and the donor's arm was Ad26.COV2.S. Participants got Ad26.COV2.S intramuscularly, once or twice 56 days apart. Findings and caveats of the study: Whether participants received vaccine or placebo, their non-spike TCR breadth was similar.

Produced via immunoSEQ multiplex PCR; TCRdb's table is partial and in-frame only. The sample lists under 600,000 clones, 80% to 90% occurring once. Worth noting for this clone: Its antigen is unidentified.

The length of the CDR3 is 15 residues. CDR1 and CDR2 (germline): MDHEN, SYDVKM. J lost 2 bases, V lost 5 bases, and 3 bases had no gene match. The treatment here: about 20 received Ad26.COV2.S at low or high dose, single or two shots; 5 received placebo; per-sample allocation not given. Collection of the samples took place on day 63 after the first injection of vaccine or placebo. Boston hosted the donor, who was an adult aged 18-55 years. This sequence originates from a person between 18 and 59 years old who received the Ad26.COV2.S COVID-19 vaccine or a placebo. This specimen consisted of peripheral blood, obtained in a trial of Ad26.COV2.S vaccine versus placebo. The chain recombines TRBV28 with TRBJ2-7, with 13 bases identical to TRBD2. The CDR3 spells CASSPGTSGTYEQYF. The CDR3 nucleotides are TGTGCCAGCAGTCCCGGGACTAGCGGGACCTACGAGCAGTACTTC.